A single sample is the source of the 5 T cell receptor beta chains below, sequenced in a study of CD8+CD57+ T cells in acquired aplastic anemia (dated by TCRdb to the late 2010s). Reads for this sample came from an Illumina HiSeq 2000. TCR beta VDJ combination and CDR3 sequence profiling used genomic DNA as the template. TCRdb reran the public reads through fastp at Q25 and MiXCR, keeping productive beta chains. Records with the same CDR3 protein are collapsed into one entry carrying the most frequent genes and DNA. A total of fewer than 200,000 distinct CDR3 sequences appear in this sample, roughly 50% of them only once. About 1.8% of the sample belongs to the ten largest clones. Patients chosen for sequencing had shown expansion of CD8+CD57+ cells by flow cytometry. The sample was sorted CD4+, CD8+, or CD8+CD57+ T cells (not recorded which) from PBMCs. These receptors all stem from a human donor with aplastic anemia.

V usage is TRBV15 and J usage is TRBJ1-1; D gene ambiguous. Germline V CDR1 and CDR2: LNHNV, YYDKDF (reference sequence). Deletions cut 0 bases from V and 6 bases from J, with 11 bases between. The CDR3 loop spans 14 amino acids. The CDR3 reads CATSRDQVLPEAFF. CDR3 bases: TGTGCCACCAGCAGAGATCAGGTTCTGCCTGAAGCTTTCTTT. Complete variable domain (other parts from reference TRBV15 and TRBJ1-1): DAMVIQNPRYQVTQFGKPVTLSCSQTLNHNVMYWYQQKSSQAPKLLFHYYDKDFNNEADTPDNFQSRRPNTSFCFLDIRSPGLGDTAMYLCATSRDQVLPEAFFGQGTRLTVV.

This clonotype was recorded many times. The chain uses TRBV5-5 and TRBJ2-7; 11 positions match TRBD2. The J segment lost 0 bases and the V segment lost 2 bases, leaving 4 bases of the junction unmatched. CDR3 length: 16 amino acids. Germline CDR1 and CDR2: SGHKS and YYEKEE (reference sequence). This CDR3 reads CASSFASGGFSYEQYF. The CDR3 coding sequence is TGTGCCAGCAGCTTTGCTAGCGGGGGGTTCTCCTACGAGCAGTACTTC. The full variable domain, completed using reference TRBV5-5 and TRBJ2-7, is DAGVTQSPTHLIKTRGQQVTLRCSPISGHKSVSWYQQVLGQGPQFIFQYYEKEERGRGNFPDRFSARQFPNYSSELNVNALLLGDSALYLCASSFASGGFSYEQYFGPGTRLTVT.

The V call is TRBV24-1, the J call TRBJ2-1; 8 nucleotides line up with TRBD2. Germline V CDR1 and CDR2: KGHDR, SFDVKD. Trimming at V came to 4 bases and at J to 9 bases, leaving 7 bases not matched to a gene. This CDR3 spans 14 amino acids. The DNA for the CDR3 is TGTGCCACCAGTGACCCTCGACGGGAGGGTGAGCAGTTCTTC. Its translation: CATSDPRREGEQFF.

This clonotype was picked up a small number of times. This rearrangement joins TRBV29-1 to TRBJ1-2; D perhaps matches TRBD1 (5 bases). Germline V CDR1 and CDR2: SQVTM, ANQGSEA. There are 9 residues in the CDR3. V was trimmed by 4 bases and J by 12 bases, leaving 9 bases between them. The CDR3 region has the DNA TGCAGCGTTGGCAGGGAACACACCTTC. Translation gives CSVGREHTF.

This clonotype appeared many times. The genes are TRBV7-9 and TRBJ2-2; D remains ambiguous. The V gene lost 5 bases and the J gene lost 6 bases, with 13 bases spanning the gap. The CDR3 consists of 14 residues. CDR1 is SEHNR and CDR2 is FQNEAQ in the germline V gene (reference sequence). CDR3 in amino acids: CASSDNSRSGELFF. Written as DNA, the CDR3 is TGTGCCAGCAGCGACAACTCTAGGTCCGGGGAGCTGTTTTTT. Together with reference TRBV7-9 and TRBJ2-2, the CDR3 gives the full variable domain: DTGVSQNPRHKITKRGQNVTFRCDPISEHNRLYWYRQTLGQGPEFLTYFQNEAQLEKSRLLSDRFSAERPKGSFSTLEIQRTEQGDSAMYLCASSDNSRSGELFFGEGSRLTVL.